This TCR beta chain was identified during a study of T cells after yellow fever vaccination. Study-wide context: Fractions of low cell number were prepared using SMART-Seq v4 Ultra Low Input.

CDR1 SGHAT and CDR2 FQNNGV come from the germline V gene. The CDR3 totals 16 residues. After removal of 3 bases from V and 1 base from J, the junction contained 5 bases not matched to a gene. Study observations and caveats: Any FACS-sorted repertoire could hold abundant clonotypes that contaminate it from the bulk population. Few clonotypes appeared in both CD4 and CD8 compartments.

At least ten counts were recorded for this clonotype. Its matching antigen is unknown. They built TCR cDNA with 5'RACE template switching, a step that put in a universal primer site and UMIs. MiXCR, applied by TCRdb to the 5' RACE reads, yields one record per CDR3 protein. The table has 100,000 to 150,000 distinct CDR3 sequences, under 9% seen once. The source was CD8+ T cells sorted from PBMCs, collected on the day of the yellow fever booster vaccination. This TCR derives from a man aged 18 to 35 who received the YFV17D yellow fever vaccine. The chain links TRBV11-2 to TRBJ2-5; TRBD1 matches 10 bases. CDR3 coding DNA: TGTGCCAGCAGCTTCTGGGACAGGGGTTCCCAAGAGACCCAGTACTTC. Its protein product is CASSFWDRGSQETQYF.